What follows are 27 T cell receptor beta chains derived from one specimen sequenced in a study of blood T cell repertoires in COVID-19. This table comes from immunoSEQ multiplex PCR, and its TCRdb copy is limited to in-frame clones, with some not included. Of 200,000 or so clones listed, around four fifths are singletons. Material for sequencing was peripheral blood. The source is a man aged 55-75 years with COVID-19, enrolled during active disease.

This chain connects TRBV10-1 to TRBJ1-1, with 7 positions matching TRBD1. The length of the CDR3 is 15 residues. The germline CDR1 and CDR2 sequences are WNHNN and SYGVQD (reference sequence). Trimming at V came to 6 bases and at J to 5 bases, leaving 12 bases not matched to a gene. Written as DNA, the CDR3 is TGCGCCAGCAGGAAACAAGACAGGGAGGAGACTGAAGCTTTCTTT. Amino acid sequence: CASRKQDREETEAFF.

The DNA for the CDR3 is TGTGCCAGCAGACTCTCAGACAGTCGAAACACTGAAGCTTTCTTT. This gives the protein CASRLSDSRNTEAFF. The chain has TRBV2 and TRBJ1-1; weak D call: TRBD1 (5 bases). This CDR3 is 15 amino acids long. In germline, CDR1 is SNHLY, CDR2 FYNNEI. The V gene lost 6 bases and the J gene lost 2 bases, with 16 bases spanning the gap.

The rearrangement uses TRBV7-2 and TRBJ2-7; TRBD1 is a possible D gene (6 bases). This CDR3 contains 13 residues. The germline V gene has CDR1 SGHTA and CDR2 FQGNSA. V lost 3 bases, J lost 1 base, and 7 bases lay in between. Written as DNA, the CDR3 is TGTGCCAGCAGCTTTGACAGGTCCTACGAGCAGTACTTC. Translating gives CASSFDRSYEQYF. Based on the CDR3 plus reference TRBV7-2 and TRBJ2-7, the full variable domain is GAGVSQSPSNKVTEKGKDVELRCDPISGHTALYWYRQSLGQGLEFLIYFQGNSAPDKSGLPSDRFSAERTGGSVSTLTIQRTQQEDSAVYLCASSFDRSYEQYFGPGTRLTVT.

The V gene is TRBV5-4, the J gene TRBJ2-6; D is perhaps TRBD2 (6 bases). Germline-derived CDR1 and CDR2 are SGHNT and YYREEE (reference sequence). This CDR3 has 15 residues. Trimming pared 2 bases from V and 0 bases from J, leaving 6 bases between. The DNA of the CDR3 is TGTGCCAGCAGCTTAGCGGGCTCTGGGGCCAACGTCCTGACTTTC. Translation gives CASSLAGSGANVLTF.

The CDR3 protein is CASATGRHSGNTIYF. In nucleotides, the CDR3 is TGCGCCAGCGCCACAGGGAGACACTCTGGAAACACCATATATTTT. The J gene is TRBJ1-3, the V gene TRBV5-1, with D possibly being TRBD1 (6 bases). V lost 7 bases and J lost 0, with 14 bases in between. The V gene's germline CDR1 is SGHRS and CDR2 YFSETQ. This CDR3 has 15 residues.

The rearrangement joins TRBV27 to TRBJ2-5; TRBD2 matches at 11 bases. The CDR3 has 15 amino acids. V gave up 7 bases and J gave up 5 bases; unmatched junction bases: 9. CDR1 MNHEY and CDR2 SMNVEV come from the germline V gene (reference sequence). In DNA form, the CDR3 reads TGTGCCAGCATTTTTAGCGGGAGGGCCGGGGAGACCCAGTACTTC. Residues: CASIFSGRAGETQYF.

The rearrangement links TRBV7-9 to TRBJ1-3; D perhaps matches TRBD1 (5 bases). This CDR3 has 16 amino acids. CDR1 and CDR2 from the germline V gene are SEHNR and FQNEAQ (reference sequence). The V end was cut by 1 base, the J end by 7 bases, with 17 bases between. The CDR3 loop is CASSLDSPGLTNTIYF. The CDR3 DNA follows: TGTGCCAGCAGCTTAGATTCACCGGGACTTACTAACACCATATATTTT.

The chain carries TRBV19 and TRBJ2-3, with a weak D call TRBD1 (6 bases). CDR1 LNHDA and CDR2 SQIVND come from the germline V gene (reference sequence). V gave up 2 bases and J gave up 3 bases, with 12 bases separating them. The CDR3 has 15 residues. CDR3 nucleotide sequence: TGTGCCAGTAGTATAATGAGAGGGGGAACAGATACGCAGTATTTT. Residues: CASSIMRGGTDTQYF. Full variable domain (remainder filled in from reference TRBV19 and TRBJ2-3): DGGITQSPKYLFRKEGQNVTLSCEQNLNHDAMYWYRQDPGQGLRLIYYSQIVNDFQKGDIAEGYSVSREKKESFPLTVTSAQKNPTAFYLCASSIMRGGTDTQYFGPGTRLTVL.

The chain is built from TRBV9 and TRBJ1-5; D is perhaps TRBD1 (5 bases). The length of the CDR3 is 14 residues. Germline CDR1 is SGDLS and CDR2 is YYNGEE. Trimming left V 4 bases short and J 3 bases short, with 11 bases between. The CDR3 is CASSPGGTNQPQHF. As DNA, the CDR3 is TGTGCCAGCAGCCCGGGGGGGACCAATCAGCCCCAGCATTTT. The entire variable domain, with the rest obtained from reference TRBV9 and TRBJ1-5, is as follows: DSGVTQTPKHLITATGQRVTLRCSPRSGDLSVYWYQQSLDQGLQFLIQYYNGEERAKGNILERFSAQQFPDLHSELNLSSLELGDSALYFCASSPGGTNQPQHFGDGTRLSIL.

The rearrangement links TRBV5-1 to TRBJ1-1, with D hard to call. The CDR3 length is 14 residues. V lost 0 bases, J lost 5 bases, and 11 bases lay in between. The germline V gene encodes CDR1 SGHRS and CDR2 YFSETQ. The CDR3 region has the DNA TGCGCCAGCAGCTTGGGTGTCTTGTCGACTGAAGCTTTCTTT. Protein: CASSLGVLSTEAFF.

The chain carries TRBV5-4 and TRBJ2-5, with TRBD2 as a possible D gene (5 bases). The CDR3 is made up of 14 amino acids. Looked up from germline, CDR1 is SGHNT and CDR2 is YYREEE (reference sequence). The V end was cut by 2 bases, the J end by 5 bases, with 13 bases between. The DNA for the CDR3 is TGTGCCAGCAGCTTTGCCCCCGGGGAGGAGACCCAGTACTTC. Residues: CASSFAPGEETQYF.

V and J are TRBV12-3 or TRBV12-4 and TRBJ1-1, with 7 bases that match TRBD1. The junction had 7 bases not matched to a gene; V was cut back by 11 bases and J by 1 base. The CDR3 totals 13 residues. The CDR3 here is CAPQGLGNTEAFF. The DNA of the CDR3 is TGTGCCCCACAGGGGCTAGGGAACACTGAAGCTTTCTTT.

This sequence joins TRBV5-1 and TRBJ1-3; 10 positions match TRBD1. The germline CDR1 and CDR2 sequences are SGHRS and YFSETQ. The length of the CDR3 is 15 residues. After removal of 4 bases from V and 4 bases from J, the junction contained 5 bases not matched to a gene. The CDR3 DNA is TGCGCCAGCAGCCGAGGGACAGGGGACGGAAACACCATATATTTT. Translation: CASSRGTGDGNTIYF.

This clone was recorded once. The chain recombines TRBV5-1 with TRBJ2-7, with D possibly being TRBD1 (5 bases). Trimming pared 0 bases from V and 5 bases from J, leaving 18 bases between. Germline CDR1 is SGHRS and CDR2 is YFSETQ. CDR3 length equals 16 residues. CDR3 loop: CASSLVVSTGGHEQYF. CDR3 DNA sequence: TGCGCCAGCAGCTTGGTAGTCAGTACAGGCGGCCACGAGCAGTACTTC.

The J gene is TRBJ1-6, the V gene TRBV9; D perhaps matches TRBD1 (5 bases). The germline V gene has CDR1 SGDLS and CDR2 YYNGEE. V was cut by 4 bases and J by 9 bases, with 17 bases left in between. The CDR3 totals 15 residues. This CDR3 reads CASSLGGFLGSPLHF. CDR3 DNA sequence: TGTGCCAGCAGCCTTGGGGGGTTTCTGGGTTCACCCCTCCACTTT.

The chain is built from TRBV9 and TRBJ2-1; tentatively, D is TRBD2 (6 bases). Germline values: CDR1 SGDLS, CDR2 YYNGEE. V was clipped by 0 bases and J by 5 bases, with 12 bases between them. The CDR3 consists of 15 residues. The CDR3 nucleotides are TGTGCCAGCAGCGTAGGGGGGGTTAACAACAATGAGCAGTTCTTC. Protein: CASSVGGVNNNEQFF.

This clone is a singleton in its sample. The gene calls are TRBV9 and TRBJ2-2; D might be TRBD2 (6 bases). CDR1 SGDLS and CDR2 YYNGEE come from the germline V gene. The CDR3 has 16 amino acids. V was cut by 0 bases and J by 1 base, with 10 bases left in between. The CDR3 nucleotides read TGTGCCAGCAGCGTAGGGCGGGACCAGAACACCGGGGAGCTGTTTTTT. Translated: CASSVGRDQNTGELFF.

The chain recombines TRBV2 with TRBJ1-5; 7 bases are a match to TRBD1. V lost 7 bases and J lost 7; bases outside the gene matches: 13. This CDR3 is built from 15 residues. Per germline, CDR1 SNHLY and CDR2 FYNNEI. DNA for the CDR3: TGTGCCAGCAATCCTATACAGGGGAATACGCAGCCCCAGCATTTT. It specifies CASNPIQGNTQPQHF.

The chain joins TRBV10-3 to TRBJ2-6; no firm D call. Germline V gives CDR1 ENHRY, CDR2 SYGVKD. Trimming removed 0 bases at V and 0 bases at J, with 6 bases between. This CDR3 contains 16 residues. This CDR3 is CAISESRVSGANVLTF. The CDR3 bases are TGTGCCATCAGTGAGTCACGGGTCTCTGGGGCCAACGTCCTGACTTTC.

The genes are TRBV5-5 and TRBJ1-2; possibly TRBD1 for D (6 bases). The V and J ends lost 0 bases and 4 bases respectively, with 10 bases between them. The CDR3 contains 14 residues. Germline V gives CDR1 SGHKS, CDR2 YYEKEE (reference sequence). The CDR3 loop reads CASSLGGQGYGYTF. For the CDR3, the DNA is TGTGCCAGCAGCTTGGGGGGGCAGGGCTATGGCTACACCTTC. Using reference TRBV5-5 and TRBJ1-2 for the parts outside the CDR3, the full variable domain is DAGVTQSPTHLIKTRGQQVTLRCSPISGHKSVSWYQQVLGQGPQFIFQYYEKEERGRGNFPDRFSARQFPNYSSELNVNALLLGDSALYLCASSLGGQGYGYTFGSGTRLTVV.

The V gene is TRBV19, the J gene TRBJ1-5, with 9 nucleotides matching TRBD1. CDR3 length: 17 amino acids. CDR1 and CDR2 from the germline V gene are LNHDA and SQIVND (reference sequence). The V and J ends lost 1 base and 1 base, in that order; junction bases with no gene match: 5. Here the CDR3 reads CASSIGWGQGSNQPQHF. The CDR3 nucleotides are TGTGCCAGTAGTATAGGTTGGGGACAGGGCAGCAATCAGCCCCAGCATTTT. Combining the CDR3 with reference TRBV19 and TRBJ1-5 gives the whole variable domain DGGITQSPKYLFRKEGQNVTLSCEQNLNHDAMYWYRQDPGQGLRLIYYSQIVNDFQKGDIAEGYSVSREKKESFPLTVTSAQKNPTAFYLCASSIGWGQGSNQPQHFGDGTRLSIL.

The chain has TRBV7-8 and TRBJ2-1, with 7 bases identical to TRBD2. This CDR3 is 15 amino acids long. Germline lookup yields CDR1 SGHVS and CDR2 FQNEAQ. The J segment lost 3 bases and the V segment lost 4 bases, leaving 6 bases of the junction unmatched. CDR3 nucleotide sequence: TGTGCCAGCAGCTCTCGGGGAGGGAACTACAATGAGCAGTTCTTC. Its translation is CASSSRGGNYNEQFF.

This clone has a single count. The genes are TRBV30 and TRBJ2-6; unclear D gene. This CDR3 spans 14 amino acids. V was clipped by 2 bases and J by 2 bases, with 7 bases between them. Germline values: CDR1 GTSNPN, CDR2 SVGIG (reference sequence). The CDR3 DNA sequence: TGTGCCTGGAGTTTTACAGCTGGGGCCAACGTCCTGACTTTC. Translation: CAWSFTAGANVLTF.

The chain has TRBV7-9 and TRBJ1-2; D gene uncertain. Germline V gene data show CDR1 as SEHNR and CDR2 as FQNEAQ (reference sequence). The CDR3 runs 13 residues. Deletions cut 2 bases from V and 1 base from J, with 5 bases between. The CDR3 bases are TGTGCCAGCAGCTTACCGGTTAACTATGGCTACACCTTC. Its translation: CASSLPVNYGYTF. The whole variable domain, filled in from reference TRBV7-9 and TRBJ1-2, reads DTGVSQNPRHKITKRGQNVTFRCDPISEHNRLYWYRQTLGQGPEFLTYFQNEAQLEKSRLLSDRFSAERPKGSFSTLEIQRTEQGDSAMYLCASSLPVNYGYTFGSGTRLTVV.

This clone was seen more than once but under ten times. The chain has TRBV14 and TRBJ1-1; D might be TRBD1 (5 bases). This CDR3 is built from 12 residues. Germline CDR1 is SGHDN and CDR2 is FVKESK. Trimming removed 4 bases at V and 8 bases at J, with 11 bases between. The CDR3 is CASSRRDHEAFF. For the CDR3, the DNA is TGTGCCAGCAGCCGCAGGGATCACGAAGCTTTCTTT.

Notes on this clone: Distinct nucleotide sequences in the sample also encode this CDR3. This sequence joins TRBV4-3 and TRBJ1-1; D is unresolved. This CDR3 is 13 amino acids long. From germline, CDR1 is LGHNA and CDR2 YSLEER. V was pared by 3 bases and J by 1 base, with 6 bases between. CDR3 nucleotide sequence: TGCGCCAGCAGCCAGACACAGAACACTGAAGCTTTCTTT. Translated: CASSQTQNTEAFF.

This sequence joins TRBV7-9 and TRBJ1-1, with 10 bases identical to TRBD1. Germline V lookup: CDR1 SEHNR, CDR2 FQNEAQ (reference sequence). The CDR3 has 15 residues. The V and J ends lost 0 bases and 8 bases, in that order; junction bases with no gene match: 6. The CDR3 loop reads CASSLAGDRGQEAFF. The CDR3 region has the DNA TGTGCCAGCAGCTTAGCGGGGGACAGGGGACAAGAAGCTTTCTTT.